A single sample is the source of the 11 T cell receptor beta chains below, sequenced in a study of OX40 agonist ivuxolimab in advanced cancers. The protocol was immunoSEQ multiplex PCR, while the TCRdb copy is restricted to in-frame clones and leaves out a portion. The repertoire holds around 70,000 clones, with about four fifths as singletons. The source material was CD4+ or CD8+ T cells sorted from blood, sampled in a trial of the OX40 agonist ivuxolimab. The receptor source for this set is an adult with an advanced solid tumor such as melanoma, head and neck, liver or kidney cancer.

The chain employs TRBV19 and TRBJ1-4; D is undetermined. CDR3 length equals 15 residues. With 6 bases removed from V and 4 bases from J, the gap between germline ends came to 15 bases. In germline, CDR1 is LNHDA, CDR2 SQIVND (reference sequence). The CDR3 DNA follows: TGTGCCAGTAGCCCCGGAACCCTGATTAATGAAAAACTGTTTTTT. This codes for CASSPGTLINEKLFF.

This rearrangement joins TRBV7-9 to TRBJ1-6; D may be TRBD1 (5 bases). The CDR3 spans 14 residues. V was clipped by 8 bases and J by 3 bases, with 11 bases between them. Germline-derived CDR1 and CDR2 are SEHNR and FQNEAQ (reference sequence). This CDR3 is CASGRGHYNSPLHF. CDR3 in DNA: TGTGCCAGCGGCCGAGGACACTATAATTCACCCCTCCACTTT.

This chain connects TRBV29-1 to TRBJ1-2, with D possibly matching TRBD1 (5 bases). CDR1 and CDR2 from the germline V gene are SQVTM and ANQGSEA. V gave up 5 bases and J gave up 0 bases, with 10 bases separating them. This CDR3 is 13 amino acids long. In DNA, the CDR3 is TGCAGCGTTCCAGGGATAGCTAACTATGGCTACACCTTC. Its translation: CSVPGIANYGYTF.

This clone appeared once. This sequence joins TRBV28 and TRBJ2-5; D unclear. The DNA matches TRBJ2-7 better at its end, which makes the J call doubtful. This CDR3 has 15 amino acids. The germline gives CDR1 MDHEN, CDR2 SYDVKM. CDR3 bases: TGTGCCAGCAGACCTCCGTCCCCATCAACCTACGAGCAGTACTTC. This encodes CASRPPSPSTYEQYF.

V usage is TRBV27 and J usage is TRBJ1-4; D is unresolved. CDR1 and CDR2 (germline): MNHEY, SMNVEV (reference sequence). The CDR3 consists of 13 residues. The V gene lost 6 bases and the J gene lost 5 bases, with 10 bases spanning the gap. The CDR3: CASREGSNEKLFF. As DNA, the CDR3 is TGTGCCAGCAGGGAAGGGAGCAATGAAAAACTGTTTTTT.

The chain recombines TRBV9 with TRBJ1-1; 8 positions match TRBD1. The CDR3 is made up of 14 amino acids. The V segment lost 0 bases and the J segment 7 bases; nucleotides outside the gene matches: 5. CDR1 SGDLS and CDR2 YYNGEE come from the germline V gene. CDR3 loop: CASSVGRGRIEAFF. The CDR3 DNA sequence: TGTGCCAGCAGCGTAGGCAGGGGGCGGATTGAAGCTTTCTTT.

The rearrangement uses TRBV7-6 and TRBJ2-3; D unresolved. The length of the CDR3 is 15 residues. Looked up from germline, CDR1 is SGHVS and CDR2 is FNYEAQ. Deletions cut 3 bases from V and 1 base from J, with 11 bases between. The CDR3 nucleotides read TGTGCCAGCAGCTTGAACAGACCTCGCACAGATACGCAGTATTTT. Amino acid sequence: CASSLNRPRTDTQYF. Full variable domain (outside the CDR3, taken from reference TRBV7-6 and TRBJ2-3): GAGVSQSPRYKVTKRGQDVALRCDPISGHVSLYWYRQALGQGPEFLTYFNYEAQQDKSGLPNDRFSAERPEGSISTLTIQRTEQRDSAMYRCASSLNRPRTDTQYFGPGTRLTVL.

This chain joins TRBV7-6 and TRBJ2-5; the D gene is possibly TRBD2 (5 bases). The V gene's germline CDR1 is SGHVS and CDR2 FNYEAQ. V lost 5 bases to trimming and J lost 5 bases, with 6 bases between them. The CDR3 consists of 11 residues. The CDR3 protein is CASSRGETQYF. CDR3 DNA: TGTGCCAGCAGCCGAGGGGAGACCCAGTACTTC. The whole variable domain, remainder taken from reference TRBV7-6 and TRBJ2-5, is GAGVSQSPRYKVTKRGQDVALRCDPISGHVSLYWYRQALGQGPEFLTYFNYEAQQDKSGLPNDRFSAERPEGSISTLTIQRTEQRDSAMYRCASSRGETQYFGPGTRLLVL.

The chain couples TRBV7-9 to TRBJ2-1; D is unresolved. Trimming removed 5 bases from V and 9 bases from J, with 14 bases in between. Germline loops: CDR1 SEHNR, CDR2 FQNEAQ (reference sequence). The CDR3 spans 13 residues. The CDR3 region is CASSPGPGGEQFF. In nucleotides, the CDR3 is TGTGCCAGCAGCCCCGGCCCGGGTGGTGAGCAGTTCTTC. The whole variable domain, remainder taken from reference TRBV7-9 and TRBJ2-1, is DTGVSQNPRHKITKRGQNVTFRCDPISEHNRLYWYRQTLGQGPEFLTYFQNEAQLEKSRLLSDRFSAERPKGSFSTLEIQRTEQGDSAMYLCASSPGPGGEQFFGPGTRLTVL.

The rearrangement uses TRBV6-1 and TRBJ1-2, with no clear D. Trimming stripped 3 bases from V and 13 bases from J, with 15 bases between. The CDR3 runs 12 residues. The germline CDR1 and CDR2 sequences are MNHNS and SASEGT. The CDR3 sequence is CASSDGRLSATF. The CDR3 DNA reads as TGTGCCAGCAGTGATGGGCGCCTTTCGGCCACCTTC.

The CDR3 is CASSEEDIQYF. The CDR3 DNA sequence: TGTGCCAGCAGTGAAGAGGACATTCAGTACTTC. V is TRBV6-1 and J is TRBJ2-4; D unclear. Per the germline V gene, CDR1 is MNHNS and CDR2 is SASEGT. Between the trimmed V and J ends, which lost 1 base and 8 bases, there was a span of 3 bases. This CDR3 has 11 amino acids.